The clone carrying this TCR beta chain turned up a few times. The antigen is undetermined. The data were produced by immunoSEQ multiplex PCR, yet TCRdb's version contains in-frame clones alone and is incomplete. The sample includes about 140,000 clones, 91% of them seen just once. The CDR3 has 15 amino acids. CDR1 and CDR2 from the germline V gene are SGDLS and YYNGEE. The germline V and J ends were trimmed by 3 bases and 5 bases, with 14 bases remaining between them. This sample stems from a study of T cell responses to AZD1222 COVID-19 vaccine. Study conclusions and caveats: It should be noted that donors were predominantly white British and more often female, and clonal diversity was possibly underestimated. Rises in breadth and depth of Spike-specific TCRs came after two AZD1222 doses. Just a handful of AZD1222 recipients were seropositive at baseline. Repertoires were obtained solely post-peak T cell response.

The material was peripheral blood, obtained 28 days after the second dose of the MenACWY control vaccine. The rearrangement joins TRBV9 to TRBJ1-4; D perhaps matches TRBD1 (6 bases). This receptor was identified in an adult who received the MenACWY meningococcal vaccine as a control. The CDR3 sequence: CASSGGGDKNEKLFF. The CDR3 DNA sequence: TGTGCCAGCAGCGGGGGAGGGGACAAAAATGAAAAACTGTTTTTT.